This T cell receptor beta chain appears in the sequencing data of a study of siplizumab effects on memory and regulatory T cells. Every sample had roughly 9.1 x 10^4 of its TCR templates assayed. TCRdb keeps only in-frame clones here, not all; method: immunoSEQ multiplex PCR. This repertoire shows 90,000 to 95,000 clones, approximately 97% found once; its top ten account for around 0.03%. CDR3 length: 16 amino acids. V was shortened by 8 bases and J by 8 bases, with 27 bases between the two germline ends. Germline V lookup: CDR1 MNHEY, CDR2 SMNVEV (reference sequence). Where a few donor pairs were concerned, the unstimulated naive, memory, effector memory and TEMRA subsets underwent sequencing.

The source is a human donor in good health. Sequenced input: naive CD4+ T cells sorted from blood. This rearrangement joins TRBV27 to TRBJ1-2; D is possibly TRBD1 (5 bases). The CDR3 protein is CASRDGKTGPKGGYTF. The DNA for the CDR3 is TGTGCCAGCCGAGACGGGAAAACGGGACCCAAGGGCGGCTACACCTTC.